A selection of T cell receptor beta chains follows, all from one sample in a study of shared clonotypes between healthy human individuals. The table came from immunoSEQ multiplex PCR; TCRdb's copy has only in-frame clones and leaves some out. The profile shows approximately 1,500,000 clones, roughly 96% of them singletons. The sequenced sample was naive CD4+ T cells sorted from blood. These receptors originate from a young man in good health. CDR3s include the opening cysteine and the closing phenylalanine or tryptophan. The D gene is left open where the match is weak. Some rows have no size entry. The others give once, few or many, or a class for an expanded clone.

d_call	v_call	j_call	clone_size	cdr3_nt	cdr3_aa
.	TRBV19	TRBJ2-7	.	TGTGCCAGTATTGGGCAGGGGTACGAGCAGTACTTC	CASIGQGYEQYF
TRBD1	TRBV19	TRBJ1-2	.	TGTGCCACTCAAAAGGGACAGCTCTATGGCTACACCTTC	CATQKGQLYGYTF
TRBD2	TRBV19	TRBJ2-7	.	TGTGCCAGTAGCATACTAGCGGGAGCGGCCGAGCAGTACTTC	CASSILAGAAEQYF
TRBD1	TRBV6-1	TRBJ2-7	.	TGTGCCAGCAGTGAAACAGGGACAGGCGAGCAGTACTTC	CASSETGTGEQYF
TRBD2	TRBV5-8	TRBJ2-1	.	TGTGCCAGCAGAACACTAGCGGGAGGGACACCCTCCTACAATGAGCAGTTCTTC	CASRTLAGGTPSYNEQFF
.	TRBV28	TRBJ1-5	few	TGTGCCAGCAGTTTAAAGCCAGGCCCAGACAGTTTT	CASSLKPGPDSF
.	TRBV9	TRBJ1-3	.	TGTGCCAGCAGCGTAGGTGTAAGCGGAAACACCATATATTTT	CASSVGVSGNTIYF
.	TRBV29-1	TRBJ2-1	.	TGCAGCGTTGCGACCCGGACAGACTCCTACAATGAGCAGTTCTTC	CSVATRTDSYNEQFF
.	TRBV6-5	TRBJ1-1	once	TGTGCCAGCAGTTCTACCAGGGGCACTGAAGCTTTCTTT	CASSSTRGTEAFF
.	TRBV10-3	TRBJ2-4	once	TGTGCCATCAGGAGAGGGACGCAGCAGGGCGACATTCAGTACTTC	CAIRRGTQQGDIQYF
TRBD1	TRBV6-1	TRBJ2-1	.	TGTGCCAGCAGCGGGACAGGACTACGATACAATGAGCAGTTCTTC	CASSGTGLRYNEQFF
TRBD2	TRBV5-4	TRBJ2-5	.	TGTGCCAGCAGCTCCACGCGGGAGAGAGGGGAGACCCAGTACTTC	CASSSTRERGETQYF
.	TRBV7-2	TRBJ2-5	.	TGTGCCAGCAGCTTTTACCTTGGAAAAGAGACCCAGTACTTC	CASSFYLGKETQYF
TRBD2	TRBV5-1	TRBJ2-7	.	TGCGCCAGCAGCTTGGGAACTAGCGGGAGGGCCAACGGCTACGAGCAGTACTTC	CASSLGTSGRANGYEQYF
TRBD1	TRBV28	TRBJ2-2	.	TGTGCCAGCAGTTCCGGACAGGGTGTTAATACCGGGGAGCTGTTTTTT	CASSSGQGVNTGELFF
TRBD2	TRBV7-2	TRBJ2-7	.	TGTGCCAGCAGCTTAAAACCCGGGACTAGTGCCTACGAGCAGTACTTC	CASSLKPGTSAYEQYF
TRBD1	TRBV11-3	TRBJ2-5	.	TGTGCCAGCAGCCCCCAGACAGGGGGAGAGACCCAGTACTTC	CASSPQTGGETQYF
TRBD2	TRBV7-9	TRBJ2-1	.	TGTGCCAGCACGGGGGGGTCTTACAATGAGCAGTTCTTC	CASTGGSYNEQFF
.	TRBV15	TRBJ2-2	once	TGTGCCACCAGCAGAGTGGAACTGGTTTCCGGGGAGCTGTTTTTT	CATSRVELVSGELFF
.	TRBV6-6	TRBJ2-1	.	TGTGCCAGCAGTTACCCCCGGGGAGTGGATGAGCAGTTCTTC	CASSYPRGVDEQFF
TRBD1	TRBV7-9	TRBJ2-3	.	TGTGCCAGCAGCCCTAGGACAGGTTTAATCACAGATACGCAGTATTTT	CASSPRTGLITDTQYF
TRBD2	TRBV5-1	TRBJ2-7	.	TGCGCCAGCAGCTTTATCGGGGAGGGGAGAGGCGAGCAGTACTTC	CASSFIGEGRGEQYF
TRBD1	TRBV15	TRBJ1-2	once	TGTGCCACCAGCAAACAGGGGGATGGCTACACCTTC	CATSKQGDGYTF